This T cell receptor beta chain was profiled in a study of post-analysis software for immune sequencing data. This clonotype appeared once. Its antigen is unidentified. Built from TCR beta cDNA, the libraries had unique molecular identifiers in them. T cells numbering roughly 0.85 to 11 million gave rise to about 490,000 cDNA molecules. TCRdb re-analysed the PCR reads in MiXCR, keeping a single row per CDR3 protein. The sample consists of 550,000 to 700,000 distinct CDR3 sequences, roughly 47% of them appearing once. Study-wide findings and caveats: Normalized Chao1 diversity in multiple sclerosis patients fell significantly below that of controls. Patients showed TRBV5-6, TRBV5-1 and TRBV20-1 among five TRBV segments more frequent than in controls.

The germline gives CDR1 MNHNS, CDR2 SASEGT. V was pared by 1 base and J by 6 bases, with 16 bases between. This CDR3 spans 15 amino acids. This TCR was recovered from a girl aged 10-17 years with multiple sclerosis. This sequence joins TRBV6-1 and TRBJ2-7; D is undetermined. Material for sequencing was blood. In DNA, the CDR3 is TGTGCCAGCAGTGAAGGGGTAGAACCCAGGAGCGAGCAGTACTTC. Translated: CASSEGVEPRSEQYF.